Listed below are T cell receptor beta chains from one sample, sequenced in a study of beta chain features in type 1 diabetes. Data came from immunoSEQ multiplex PCR; TCRdb stores just in-frame clones and leaves some out. The sample has almost 350,000 clones; approximately 8.2% are singletons. The sequenced material came from central memory CD4+ T cells from blood. Receptors originate from a woman aged 18-30 years in good health. Both conserved end residues are part of each CDR3. The order of the fields is clone size, V gene, J gene, D gene, CDR3 protein, CDR3 DNA. D genes are given only for firm matches. Rows may omit the clone size; those that give it use once, few, many or a size class.

>many|TRBV14|TRBJ1-1|NA
CASSLSTNTEAFF
TGTGCCAGCAGCCTGAGCACGAACACTGAAGCTTTCTTT
>NA|TRBV25-1|TRBJ1-1|NA
CASSEWGDTEAFF
TGTGCCAGCAGTGAATGGGGGGACACTGAAGCTTTCTTT
>few|TRBV28|TRBJ2-1|TRBD2
CASSFLAGASNEQFF
TGTGCCAGCAGCTTCCTAGCGGGAGCTTCCAATGAGCAGTTCTTC
>NA|TRBV7-2|TRBJ1-2|NA
CASSQEGWGYGYTF
TGTGCCAGCAGCCAGGAGGGATGGGGCTATGGCTACACCTTC
>NA|TRBV20-1|TRBJ2-5|TRBD2
CSATREETQYF
TGCAGTGCTACGCGGGAGGAGACCCAGTACTTC
>NA|TRBV9|TRBJ2-3|TRBD1
CASSATGDSLTDTQYF
TGTGCCAGCAGCGCAACTGGGGACAGCCTCACAGATACGCAGTATTTT
>NA|TRBV28|TRBJ1-2|TRBD1
CASSLFGTGNYGYTF
TGTGCCAGCAGTTTATTCGGGACAGGGAACTATGGCTACACCTTC
>many|TRBV4-3|TRBJ2-1|NA
CASSQAGAYNEQFF
TGCGCCAGCAGCCAAGCGGGAGCGTACAATGAGCAGTTCTTC
>few|TRBV5-5|TRBJ1-2|NA
CASSQVDYGYTF
TGTGCCAGCAGCCAAGTGGACTATGGCTACACCTTC
>many|TRBV7-6|TRBJ2-6|NA
CASSRLSGANVLTF
TGTGCCAGCAGCCGCCTCTCGGGGGCCAACGTCCTGACTTTC